The 7 T cell receptor beta chains below were found in one sample sequenced in a study of blood T cell repertoires in COVID-19. The protocol was immunoSEQ multiplex PCR, while the TCRdb copy is restricted to in-frame clones and leaves out a portion. The data contain over 40,000 clones, around 92% of them seen just once; the ten biggest clones take up around 12%. The sequenced sample was peripheral blood. These TCRs come from a human donor in a cohort sampled during active COVID-19.

This chain links TRBV28 with TRBJ2-5, with 11 bases matching TRBD2. The junction had 1 base not matched to a gene; V was cut back by 6 bases and J by 4 bases. CDR3 length: 13 amino acids. Per germline, CDR1 MDHEN and CDR2 SYDVKM. Here the CDR3 reads CASSLAGGETQYF. The DNA for the CDR3 is TGTGCCAGCAGCCTAGCGGGAGGAGAGACCCAGTACTTC.

Points on this clone: One junction end disagrees with the germline gene, perhaps due to a read error. The J gene is TRBJ1-4, the V gene TRBV5-8; 7 bases map to TRBD1. This CDR3 is built from 15 residues. CDR1 SGHTS and CDR2 YDEGEE come from the germline V gene. DNA of the CDR3: TGTGCCAGCAGCTTGTTAAGGGACAGAGGTGAAGAACTGTTTTTT. This gives the protein CASSLLRDRGEELFF.

To note about this clone: Other nucleotide sequences from this sample produce the same CDR3. The rearrangement joins TRBV6-5 to TRBJ1-5; a possible D gene is TRBD1 (6 bases). Germline CDR1 and CDR2: MNHEY and SVGAGI. The CDR3 length is 13 residues. V gave up 11 bases and J gave up 4 bases, with 15 bases separating them. In DNA, the CDR3 is TGTGCCGGCTCGCCAGGACAGAATCAGCCCCAGCATTTT. Residues: CAGSPGQNQPQHF.

The rearrangement uses TRBV5-1 and TRBJ2-1, with D perhaps TRBD1 (5 bases). Looked up from germline, CDR1 is SGHRS and CDR2 is YFSETQ. The CDR3 contains 14 residues. The V and J ends lost 0 bases and 10 bases respectively, with 14 bases between them. DNA for the CDR3: TGCGCCAGCAGCTTGGGACAGTACAAAGGGGAGCAGTTCTTC. As protein: CASSLGQYKGEQFF.

This chain connects TRBV5-1 to TRBJ2-5; D is ambiguous. The length of the CDR3 is 15 residues. The germline V gene has CDR1 SGHRS and CDR2 YFSETQ. V shed 0 bases and J shed 2 bases, with 11 bases lying between them. DNA of the CDR3: TGCGCCAGCAGCTTGGTGGCGGCTCCACAAGAGACCCAGTACTTC. Translated, it gives CASSLVAAPQETQYF.

The chain links TRBV5-6 to TRBJ2-5; D possibly corresponds to TRBD2 (6 bases). The CDR3 is 15 amino acids. CDR1 and CDR2 (germline): SGHDT, YYEEEE. V was clipped by 3 bases and J by 4 bases, with 16 bases between them. CDR3 nucleotides: TGTGCCAGCAGCTCACAAGGGGAGGCAGGAGAGACCCAGTACTTC. Its translation is CASSSQGEAGETQYF.

V gene TRBV5-4 combines with J gene TRBJ1-4; TRBD1 aligns across 9 bases. Germline trimming cut 4 bases from V and 4 bases from J; bases unmatched to any gene: 8. This CDR3 contains 16 residues. Germline CDR1 is SGHNT and CDR2 is YYREEE (reference sequence). This chain's CDR3 is CASSPGQGLNNEKLFF. Written as DNA, the CDR3 is TGTGCCAGCAGCCCCGGACAGGGGCTAAATAATGAAAAACTGTTTTTT.